What follows are 9 T cell receptor beta chains derived from one specimen sequenced in a study of tissue T cells after allogeneic stem cell transplantation. Assay: immunoSEQ multiplex PCR; the TCRdb copy retains only in-frame clones and omits some. This sample has 25,000 to 35,000 clones; 65% to 90% occur once, and the top ten carry over 3%. The material sequenced was blood, taken before transplantation. The receptor set was obtained from a woman aged 18 to 55 who later had graft-versus-host disease after an allogeneic stem cell transplant.

The chain is built from TRBV25-1 and TRBJ1-2, with D perhaps matching TRBD1 (6 bases). The CDR3 is 15 residues long. V was trimmed by 3 bases and J by 4 bases, leaving 15 bases between them. The germline V gene encodes CDR1 MGHDK and CDR2 SYGVNS. For the CDR3, the DNA is TGTGCCAGCAGTGAGTCCGGGGGGCTGGCCTATGGCTACACCTTC. Protein sequence: CASSESGGLAYGYTF.

CDR3 residues: CASSELTGGQETQYF. DNA for the CDR3: TGTGCCAGCAGTGAATTGACGGGGGGGCAAGAGACCCAGTACTTC. The chain couples TRBV6-1 to TRBJ2-5, with TRBD2 identical over 8 bases. Germline V gene data show CDR1 as MNHNS and CDR2 as SASEGT. The CDR3 extends over 15 amino acids. The V segment lost 2 bases and the J segment 2 bases; nucleotides outside the gene matches: 4.

This clone has more than one count but fewer than ten. The chain combines TRBV4-1 with TRBJ1-2; 9 bases agree with TRBD1. With 3 bases clipped from V and 8 bases from J, the junction kept 7 bases outside the gene matches. The CDR3 contains 14 residues. The V gene's germline CDR1 is MGHRA and CDR2 YSYEKL. The CDR3 loop reads CASSQITGGRGYTF. The DNA of the CDR3 is TGCGCCAGCAGCCAGATAACAGGGGGCCGGGGCTACACCTTC.

The chain links TRBV3-1 (or the pseudogene TRBV3-2) to TRBJ2-3; D is undetermined. From germline, CDR1 is LGHDT and CDR2 YNNKEL (reference sequence). Deletions cut 1 base from V and 0 bases from J, with 8 bases between. CDR3 length: 15 amino acids. The CDR3 bases are TGTGCCAGCAGCCAAGGGCAGGTTAGCACAGATACGCAGTATTTT. Protein: CASSQGQVSTDTQYF.

The chain links TRBV18 to TRBJ1-1; maybe TRBD1 (6 bases). Germline lookup yields CDR1 KGHSH and CDR2 LQKENI. Deletions cut 1 base from V and 0 bases from J, with 9 bases between. The CDR3 loop spans 15 amino acids. CDR3: CASSPLGGLNTEAFF. DNA of the CDR3: TGTGCCAGCTCACCACTAGGGGGGTTGAACACTGAAGCTTTCTTT.

The chain links TRBV7-9 to TRBJ1-2, with D perhaps TRBD1 (5 bases). Trimming left V 8 bases short and J 1 base short, with 11 bases between. This CDR3 is 13 amino acids long. Germline lookup yields CDR1 SEHNR and CDR2 FQNEAQ (reference sequence). CDR3 region: CASASGGNYGYTF. CDR3 DNA sequence: TGTGCCAGCGCCTCGGGGGGTAACTATGGCTACACCTTC. The full variable domain, its missing parts supplied by reference TRBV7-9 and TRBJ1-2, is DTGVSQNPRHKITKRGQNVTFRCDPISEHNRLYWYRQTLGQGPEFLTYFQNEAQLEKSRLLSDRFSAERPKGSFSTLEIQRTEQGDSAMYLCASASGGNYGYTFGSGTRLTVV.

This chain connects TRBV23-1 to TRBJ1-6; D not certain. TRBV23-1 has ORF status, its function being uncertain. V lost 0 bases and J lost 0, with 6 bases in between. The CDR3 sequence is 16 residues long. The chain's CDR3 is CASSQSQSSYNSPLHF. The CDR3 bases are TGCGCCAGCAGTCAATCGCAGAGCTCCTATAATTCACCCCTCCACTTT.

The chain links TRBV27 to TRBJ2-6, with 7 nucleotides matching TRBD2. The V gene end was trimmed by 6 bases and the J gene end by 1 base; junction bases not matched to a gene: 6. CDR1 is MNHEY, CDR2 SMNVEV, per germline (reference sequence). This CDR3 contains 16 residues. The CDR3 loop is CASSLGGSSGANVLTF. As DNA, the CDR3 is TGTGCCAGCAGCTTGGGAGGGTCGTCTGGGGCCAACGTCCTGACTTTC.

The V gene is TRBV10-1, the J gene TRBJ1-1; D is unresolved. Germline CDR1 WNHNN, CDR2 SYGVQD (reference sequence). With 2 bases removed from V and 1 base from J, the gap between germline ends came to 11 bases. This CDR3 is built from 15 residues. The CDR3 DNA reads TGCGCCAGCAGTGAGGTGTCCGGGAAGAACACTGAAGCTTTCTTT. Amino acids: CASSEVSGKNTEAFF.